This T cell receptor beta chain emerged from a study of shared clonotypes between healthy human individuals. Overall study context: The donors, a couple of women and a few men, were aged 18 to 49.

All of the donors resided in Nashville, Tennessee, and each was a Caucasian adult. From CD4+ cells came CD45RA+ naive and CD45RA-negative memory subsets. TCRdb's copy holds only in-frame clones and misses some; the assay was immunoSEQ multiplex PCR. The sample has some 1,100,000 clones; roughly 74% are singletons. On this clone: Its target is unknown.

After removal of 4 bases from V and 5 bases from J, the junction contained 7 bases not matched to a gene. Germline CDR1 SGHRS, CDR2 YFSETQ. The CDR3 has 14 amino acids. The study's findings and limits: In this cohort, only blood was sampled, and tissue repertoires likely differ.

This chain links TRBV5-1 with TRBJ1-1; TRBD1 aligns across 8 bases. The receptor comes from a man younger than 35 in good health. Some clones in this sample may be carry-over from other donors' samples. The sequenced material came from memory CD4+ T cells from PBMCs. Subset in this sample: CD45RA-negative fraction. Here the CDR3 DNA reads TGCGCCAGCAGCCAGGGACAGGTTGGTACTGAAGCTTTCTTT. Amino acid sequence: CASSQGQVGTEAFF.